The subject of this entry is one T cell receptor (beta chain). These data belong to a study of blood T cell repertoires in COVID-19. This table comes from immunoSEQ multiplex PCR, and its TCRdb copy is limited to in-frame clones, with some not included. Of about 250,000 clones listed, about 86% are singletons. V lost 2 bases and J lost 4, with 7 bases in between. CDR1 is LNHDA, CDR2 SQIVND, per germline (reference sequence). This CDR3 region has 13 residues. The chain combines TRBV19 with TRBJ2-3; possibly TRBD2 for D (5 bases). The sequencing input was peripheral blood. This clonotype was obtained from a man aged 35 to 55 with active or convalescent COVID-19. CDR3: CASSIYGADTQYF. CDR3 sequence (DNA): TGTGCCAGTAGTATATACGGGGCAGATACGCAGTATTTT.